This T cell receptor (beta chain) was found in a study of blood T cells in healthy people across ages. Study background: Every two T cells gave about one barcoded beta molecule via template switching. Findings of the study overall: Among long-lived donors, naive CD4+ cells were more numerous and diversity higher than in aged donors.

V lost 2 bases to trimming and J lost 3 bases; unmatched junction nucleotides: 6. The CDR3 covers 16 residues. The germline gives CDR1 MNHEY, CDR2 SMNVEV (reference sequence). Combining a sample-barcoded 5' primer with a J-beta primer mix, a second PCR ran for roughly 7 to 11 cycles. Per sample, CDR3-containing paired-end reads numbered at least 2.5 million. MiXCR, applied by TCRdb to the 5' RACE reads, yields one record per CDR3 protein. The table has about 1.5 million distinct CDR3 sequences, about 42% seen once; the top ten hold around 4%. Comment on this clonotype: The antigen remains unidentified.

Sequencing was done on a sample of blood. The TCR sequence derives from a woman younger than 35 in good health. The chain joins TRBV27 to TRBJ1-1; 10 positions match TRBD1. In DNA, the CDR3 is TGTGCCAGCAGTTTAAGTGGGGGACAGGGGTACACTGAAGCTTTCTTT. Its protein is CASSLSGGQGYTEAFF.